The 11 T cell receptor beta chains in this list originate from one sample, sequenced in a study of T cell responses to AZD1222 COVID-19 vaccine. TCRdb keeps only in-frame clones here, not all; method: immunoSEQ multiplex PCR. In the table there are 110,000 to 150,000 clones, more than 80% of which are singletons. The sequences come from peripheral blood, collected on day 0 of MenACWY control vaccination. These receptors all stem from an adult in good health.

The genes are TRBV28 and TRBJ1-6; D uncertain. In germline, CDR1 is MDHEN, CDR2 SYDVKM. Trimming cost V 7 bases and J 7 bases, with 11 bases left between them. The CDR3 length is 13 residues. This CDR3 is CASKGQLNSPLHF. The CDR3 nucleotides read TGTGCCAGCAAAGGGCAGCTCAATTCACCCCTCCACTTT.

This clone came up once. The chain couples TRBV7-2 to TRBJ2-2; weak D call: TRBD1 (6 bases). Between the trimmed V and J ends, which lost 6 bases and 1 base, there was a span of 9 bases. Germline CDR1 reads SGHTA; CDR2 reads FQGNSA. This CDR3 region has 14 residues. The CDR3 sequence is CASSADRNTGELFF. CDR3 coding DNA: TGTGCCAGCAGTGCGGACAGGAACACCGGGGAGCTGTTTTTT.

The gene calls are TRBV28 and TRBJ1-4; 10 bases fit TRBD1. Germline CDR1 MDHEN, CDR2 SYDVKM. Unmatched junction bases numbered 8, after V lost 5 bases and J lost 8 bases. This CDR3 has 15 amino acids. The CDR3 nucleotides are TGTGCCAGCAGTCTCCGGGACAGGGGACGCGAAAAACTGTTTTTT. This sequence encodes CASSLRDRGREKLFF.

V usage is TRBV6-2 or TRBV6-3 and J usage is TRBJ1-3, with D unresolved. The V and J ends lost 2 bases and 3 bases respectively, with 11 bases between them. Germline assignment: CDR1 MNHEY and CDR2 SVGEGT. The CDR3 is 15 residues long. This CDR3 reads CASSYAAGYGNTIYF. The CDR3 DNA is TGTGCCAGCAGTTACGCGGCGGGTTATGGAAACACCATATATTTT.

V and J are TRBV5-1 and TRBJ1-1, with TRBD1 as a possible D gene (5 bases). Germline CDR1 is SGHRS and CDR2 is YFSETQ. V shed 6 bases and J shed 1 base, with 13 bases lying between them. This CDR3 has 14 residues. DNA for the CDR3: TGCGCCAGCACCATCTCGACAGCGAACACTGAAGCTTTCTTT. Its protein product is CASTISTANTEAFF.

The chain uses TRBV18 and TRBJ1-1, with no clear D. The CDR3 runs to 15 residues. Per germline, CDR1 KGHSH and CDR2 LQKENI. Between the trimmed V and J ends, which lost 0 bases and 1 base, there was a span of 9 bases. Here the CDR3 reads CASSPPKGPNTEAFF. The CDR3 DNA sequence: TGTGCCAGCTCACCACCGAAAGGGCCGAACACTGAAGCTTTCTTT.

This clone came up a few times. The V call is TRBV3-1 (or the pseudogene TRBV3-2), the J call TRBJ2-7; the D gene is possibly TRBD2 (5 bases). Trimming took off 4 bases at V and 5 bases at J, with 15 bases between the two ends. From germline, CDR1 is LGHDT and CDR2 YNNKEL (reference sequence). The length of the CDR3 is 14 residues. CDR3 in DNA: TGTGCCAGCAGCCCTCAGACCGGGAATAACGAGCAGTACTTC. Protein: CASSPQTGNNEQYF.

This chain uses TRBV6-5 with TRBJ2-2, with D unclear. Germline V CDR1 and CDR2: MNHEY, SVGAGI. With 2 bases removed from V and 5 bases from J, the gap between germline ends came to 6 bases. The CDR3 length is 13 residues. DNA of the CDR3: TGTGCCAGCAGTTACGGCTTTACCGGGGAGCTGTTTTTT. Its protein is CASSYGFTGELFF.

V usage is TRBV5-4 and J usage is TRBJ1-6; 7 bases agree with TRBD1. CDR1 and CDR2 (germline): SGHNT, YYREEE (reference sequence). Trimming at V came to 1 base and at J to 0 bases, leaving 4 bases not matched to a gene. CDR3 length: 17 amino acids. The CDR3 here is CASSLWTGRSYNSPLHF. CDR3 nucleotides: TGTGCCAGCAGCTTGTGGACAGGACGCTCCTATAATTCACCCCTCCACTTT.

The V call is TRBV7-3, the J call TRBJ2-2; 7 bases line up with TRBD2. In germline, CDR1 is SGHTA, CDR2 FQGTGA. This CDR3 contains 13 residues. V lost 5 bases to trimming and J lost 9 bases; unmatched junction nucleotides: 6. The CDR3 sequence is CASSRGGTRELFF. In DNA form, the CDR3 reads TGTGCCAGCAGCCGGGGAGGGACCAGGGAGCTGTTTTTT.

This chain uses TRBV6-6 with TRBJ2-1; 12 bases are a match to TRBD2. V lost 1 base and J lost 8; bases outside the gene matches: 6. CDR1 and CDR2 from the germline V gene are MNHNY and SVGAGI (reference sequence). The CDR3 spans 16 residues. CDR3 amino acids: CASSYWLAGGRDEQFF. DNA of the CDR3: TGTGCCAGCAGTTACTGGCTAGCGGGGGGGCGAGATGAGCAGTTCTTC.